Listed here is a single TCR beta chain. The antigen is not known. Sequencing libraries made from TCR beta cDNA carried unique molecular identifiers. Between about 1 and 10 million T cells gave rise to hundreds of thousands of cDNA molecules. TCRdb re-called the PCR reads with MiXCR, one entry per CDR3 protein. The repertoire consists of approximately 460,000 distinct CDR3 sequences, with around 40% occurring once and the leading ten covering around 10%. Germline V gene data show CDR1 as MNHNY and CDR2 as SVGAGI (reference sequence). V shed 3 bases, J shed 6 bases, and the junction held 5 bases outside the gene matches. The CDR3 sequence is 16 residues long. The data were taken from a study of post-analysis software for immune sequencing data. Overall study context: Relapsing-remitting, secondary progressive and progressive-relapsing multiple sclerosis were all included among the disease courses.

Study-wide results and caveats: Multiple sclerosis patients showed significantly lower normalized Chao1 diversity than controls did. Same-batch preparations were strongly co-clustered by F measure. There were about five TRBV segments more frequent in patients than controls, and TRBV5-6, TRBV5-1 and TRBV20-1 were among them.

The chain is built from TRBV6-6 and TRBJ2-3; 14 nucleotides align to TRBD2. The origin of this receptor is a girl aged 10-17 years with multiple sclerosis. Sequencing was performed on blood. The DNA for the CDR3 is TGTGCCAGCAGTTATGGGACTAGCGGGAGTTTGGATACGCAGTATTTT. Residues: CASSYGTSGSLDTQYF.